These 30 T cell receptor beta chains came from one sample sequenced in a study of shared clonotypes between healthy human individuals. Using immunoSEQ multiplex PCR, the repertoire was profiled, and TCRdb retains in-frame clones only, with some absent. The sample consists of hundreds of thousands of clones, 75% to 80% of them appearing once. Sequencing used PBMCs. Every receptor here comes from a middle-aged woman in good health. Some clones in this sample may be carry-over from other donors' samples.

The chain combines TRBV28 with TRBJ2-7, with 10 positions matching TRBD1. Germline loops: CDR1 MDHEN, CDR2 SYDVKM. Trimming cost V 5 bases and J 2 bases; bases outside gene matches: 12. The CDR3 length is 17 residues. The CDR3 coding sequence is TGTGCCAGCAGTCCCCGACAGGGGGCGGGCGAAACCTACGAGCAGTACTTC. This translates into CASSPRQGAGETYEQYF.

The gene calls are TRBV4-1 and TRBJ2-2; TRBD2 matches at 10 bases. The CDR3 consists of 17 residues. Germline lookup yields CDR1 MGHRA and CDR2 YSYEKL. The trim removed 4 bases at V and 5 bases at J, leaving 10 bases unmatched. The CDR3 is CASSRSLAGVRTGELFF. In DNA form, the CDR3 reads TGCGCCAGCAGCCGCTCGCTAGCGGGAGTAAGGACCGGGGAGCTGTTTTTT.

The chain carries TRBV27 and TRBJ1-4; perhaps TRBD1 as D (6 bases). Trimming left V 2 bases short and J 5 bases short, with 9 bases between. The CDR3 has 14 residues. CDR1 is MNHEY and CDR2 is SMNVEV in the germline V gene (reference sequence). The CDR3 DNA reads TGTGCCAGCAGTTTACTGGGACACAATGAAAAACTGTTTTTT. This translates into CASSLLGHNEKLFF.

The J gene is TRBJ2-1, the V gene TRBV2; D might be TRBD1 (6 bases). V gave up 5 bases and J gave up 2 bases, with 13 bases separating them. The germline CDR1 and CDR2 sequences are SNHLY and FYNNEI. The CDR3 consists of 15 residues. This chain's CDR3 is CASSKDRQPYNEQFF. CDR3 DNA: TGTGCCAGCAGTAAAGACAGGCAACCCTACAATGAGCAGTTCTTC.

V gene TRBV4-1 combines with J gene TRBJ2-1, with D unclear. This CDR3 comprises 16 residues. Trimming pared 0 bases from V and 4 bases from J, leaving 13 bases between. The germline V gene has CDR1 MGHRA and CDR2 YSYEKL. The CDR3 loop reads CASSQERNLFYNEQFF. Here the CDR3 DNA reads TGCGCCAGCAGCCAAGAGAGGAATCTCTTTTACAATGAGCAGTTCTTC.

The rearrangement uses TRBV9 and TRBJ2-7, with no clear D. Per the germline V gene, CDR1 is SGDLS and CDR2 is YYNGEE. V lost 2 bases, J lost 6 bases, and 12 bases lay in between. The CDR3 sequence is 13 residues long. The DNA for the CDR3 is TGTGCCAGCAGCGTGGCGTGGGGATTCGAGCAGTACTTC. It yields the protein CASSVAWGFEQYF.

The chain links TRBV29-1 to TRBJ1-1; no reliable D call. The CDR3 totals 15 residues. V gave up 2 bases and J gave up 0 bases, with 13 bases separating them. Germline CDR1 reads SQVTM; CDR2 reads ANQGSEA. The CDR3 DNA reads as TGCAGCGTTGAATTTATGAGGATAATGAACACTGAAGCTTTCTTT. Translation gives CSVEFMRIMNTEAFF.

V and J are TRBV2 and TRBJ2-5; D remains ambiguous. CDR3 length equals 16 residues. V lost 0 bases and J lost 2, with 13 bases in between. Germline assignment: CDR1 SNHLY and CDR2 FYNNEI. CDR3 sequence reads: CASSEALRASQETQYF. The CDR3 DNA sequence: TGTGCCAGCAGTGAAGCGCTTCGGGCTTCTCAAGAGACCCAGTACTTC.

This clone was observed many times. Other DNA sequences in the same sample also yield this CDR3. This sequence joins TRBV7-2 and TRBJ2-7; no clear D. The CDR3 extends over 14 amino acids. V lost 7 bases and J lost 4, with 17 bases in between. Germline-derived CDR1 and CDR2 are SGHTA and FQGNSA. CDR3 bases: TGTGCCAGCACCGCCCCCGCGAAAATTTACGAGCAGTACTTC. Protein product: CASTAPAKIYEQYF. The variable domain in full, with the rest retrieved from reference TRBV7-2 and TRBJ2-7, is GAGVSQSPSNKVTEKGKDVELRCDPISGHTALYWYRQSLGQGLEFLIYFQGNSAPDKSGLPSDRFSAERTGGSVSTLTIQRTQQEDSAVYLCASTAPAKIYEQYFGPGTRLTVT.

The chain uses TRBV19 and TRBJ2-1; 9 nucleotides line up with TRBD2. Germline V gives CDR1 LNHDA, CDR2 SQIVND (reference sequence). Losses at the gene ends were 3 bases for V and 4 bases for J; bases not matched to a gene: 10. This CDR3 has 17 residues. The CDR3 loop reads CASSIFRASGAYNEQFF. CDR3 nucleotides: TGTGCCAGTAGTATCTTCCGCGCTAGCGGGGCATACAATGAGCAGTTCTTC.

Details on this clone: One base away lies a much larger clone, so this may be a sequencing read error. The sample contains more than one DNA sequence encoding this CDR3. The genes are TRBV5-1 and TRBJ2-2; TRBD2 matches 12 bases. The CDR3 runs 17 residues. CDR1 and CDR2 from the germline V gene are SGHRS and YFSETQ. The CDR3: CASSPTPSGRAAGELFF. In nucleotides, the CDR3 is TGCGCCAGCAGCCCTACTCCTAGCGGGAGGGCGGCCGGGGAGCTGTTTTTC.

CDR3 residues: CATSRERGFEAFF. The CDR3 nucleotides are TGTGCCACCAGCAGAGAACGAGGATTTGAAGCTTTCTTT. The V gene is TRBV15, the J gene TRBJ1-1; D remains unclear. Between the trimmed V and J ends, which lost 0 bases and 7 bases, there was a span of 9 bases. The germline V gene has CDR1 LNHNV and CDR2 YYDKDF (reference sequence). This CDR3 is 13 amino acids long.

The V call is TRBV9, the J call TRBJ1-3; D uncertain. V was cut by 4 bases and J by 8 bases, with 7 bases left in between. The CDR3 runs to 11 residues. Looked up from germline, CDR1 is SGDLS and CDR2 is YYNGEE. CDR3 in DNA: TGTGCCAGCAGCTCCGTGGACACCATATATTTT. It translates to CASSSVDTIYF.

The V and J genes are TRBV9 and TRBJ2-1; D is possibly TRBD2 (5 bases). V lost 4 bases to trimming and J lost 7 bases, with 15 bases between them. Germline CDR1 SGDLS, CDR2 YYNGEE. CDR3 length: 14 amino acids. The CDR3 loop reads CASSSRWEWNEQFF. The CDR3 DNA follows: TGTGCCAGCAGCTCTCGGTGGGAGTGGAATGAGCAGTTCTTC.

The chain carries TRBV9 and TRBJ2-1; 7 bases line up with TRBD1. CDR1 SGDLS and CDR2 YYNGEE come from the germline V gene. V shed 7 bases, J shed 5 bases, and the junction held 9 bases outside the gene matches. The CDR3 loop spans 14 amino acids. CDR3 loop: CASSGTEANNEQFF. CDR3 DNA: TGTGCCAGCTCGGGGACAGAAGCTAACAATGAGCAGTTCTTC.

The rearrangement links TRBV28 to TRBJ2-3, with a weak D call TRBD2 (6 bases). With 9 bases removed from V and 2 bases from J, the gap between germline ends came to 15 bases. The germline gives CDR1 MDHEN, CDR2 SYDVKM. CDR3 length: 14 amino acids. CDR3 sequence (DNA): TGTGCCAGTGACCAGGGAGGATCCACAGATACGCAGTATTTT. Protein sequence: CASDQGGSTDTQYF.

This clone was seen a single time. The rearrangement uses TRBV18 and TRBJ1-1; TRBD1 matches 9 bases. The germline V gene has CDR1 KGHSH and CDR2 LQKENI. The V and J ends lost 4 bases and 1 base, in that order; junction bases with no gene match: 13. This CDR3 region has 18 residues. The CDR3 spells CASSRSVPGQGQNTEAFF. CDR3 DNA sequence: TGTGCCAGCTCACGATCCGTCCCGGGACAGGGACAGAACACTGAAGCTTTCTTT.

The chain joins TRBV5-1 to TRBJ2-1, with 9 bases aligning to TRBD2. The CDR3 extends over 15 amino acids. CDR1 SGHRS and CDR2 YFSETQ come from the germline V gene. The J segment lost 3 bases and the V segment lost 0 bases, leaving 1 base of the junction unmatched. CDR3 sequence: CASSLDSGSYNEQFF. CDR3 DNA sequence: TGCGCCAGCAGCTTGGATAGCGGGAGCTACAATGAGCAGTTCTTC.

This clone was observed a single time. V and J are TRBV30 and TRBJ1-2; D perhaps matches TRBD1 (5 bases). The germline CDR1 and CDR2 sequences are GTSNPN and SVGIG (reference sequence). V lost 3 bases to trimming and J lost 6 bases, with 14 bases between them. The CDR3 is made up of 13 amino acids. The CDR3 sequence is CAWRVAGLHGYTF. The CDR3 nucleotides are TGTGCCTGGAGAGTGGCAGGGTTACATGGCTACACCTTC.

CDR3 in DNA: TGTGCCAGCATCCCCGGGAGTGTGGAGACCCAGTACTTC. This translates into CASIPGSVETQYF. The chain recombines TRBV28 with TRBJ2-5; D perhaps matches TRBD2 (6 bases). The V and J ends lost 7 bases and 5 bases respectively, with 14 bases between them. The CDR3 consists of 13 residues. Germline loops: CDR1 MDHEN, CDR2 SYDVKM.

The chain is built from TRBV11-2 and TRBJ2-7, with TRBD1 identical over 7 bases. From germline, CDR1 is SGHAT and CDR2 FQNNGV. Losses at the gene ends were 5 bases for V and 0 bases for J; bases not matched to a gene: 4. This CDR3 region has 14 residues. CDR3: CASSERTGSYEQYF. DNA for the CDR3: TGTGCCAGCAGCGAGAGGACAGGCTCCTACGAGCAGTACTTC.

The chain combines TRBV7-3 with TRBJ2-4; 8 nucleotides align to TRBD1. The V gene's germline CDR1 is SGHTA and CDR2 FQGTGA. CDR3 length: 13 amino acids. V was clipped by 5 bases and J by 9 bases; unmatched bases: 6. CDR3 DNA: TGTGCCAGCAGCGACCAACAGGGGGGCATTCAGTACTTC. This codes for CASSDQQGGIQYF. Variable domain in full (rest from reference TRBV7-3 and TRBJ2-4): GAGVSQTPSNKVTEKGKYVELRCDPISGHTALYWYRQSLGQGPEFLIYFQGTGAADDSGLPNDRFFAVRPEGSVSTLKIQRTERGDSAVYLCASSDQQGGIQYFGAGTRLSVL.

The V and J genes are TRBV29-1 and TRBJ1-2; tentatively, D is TRBD1 (5 bases). The CDR3 has 14 residues. In germline, CDR1 is SQVTM, CDR2 ANQGSEA. V lost 4 bases and J 7 bases, leaving 19 bases between the germline ends. The CDR3 loop reads CSVVLAGKRRGYTF. The CDR3 DNA sequence: TGCAGCGTTGTTTTGGCAGGGAAAAGGCGTGGCTACACCTTC.

This chain uses TRBV28 with TRBJ2-5; D possibly uses TRBD1 or TRBD2 (5 bases each). The V gene's germline CDR1 is MDHEN and CDR2 SYDVKM. The V end was cut by 10 bases, the J end by 5 bases, with 20 bases between. This CDR3 contains 14 residues. The CDR3, as DNA: TGTGCCACCTCTACGGGGCTAGCTGGGGAGACCCAGTACTTC. As protein: CATSTGLAGETQYF.

The V gene is TRBV2, the J gene TRBJ2-2, with D possibly TRBD2 on 5 matching bases. This CDR3 spans 14 amino acids. V gave up 7 bases and J gave up 5 bases, with 14 bases separating them. Germline CDR1 and CDR2: SNHLY and FYNNEI. The CDR3 DNA reads as TGTGCCAGCACGACTACCCCGGGGACCGGGGAGCTGTTTTTT. It codes for CASTTTPGTGELFF.

The gene calls are TRBV28 and TRBJ2-3, with 13 bases aligning to TRBD2. The CDR3 extends over 14 amino acids. Germline V gene sequence: CDR1 MDHEN, CDR2 SYDVKM. With V trimmed by 5 bases and J by 8 bases, 4 bases remained unmatched. CDR3 protein: CASSLGLAGITQYF. The DNA of the CDR3 is TGTGCCAGCAGTCTGGGACTAGCGGGGATTACGCAGTATTTT.

In DNA, the CDR3 is TGCGCCAGCAGCTTGTATGGGACAGATACTAACTATGGCTACACCTTC. It specifies CASSLYGTDTNYGYTF. The V gene is TRBV5-1, the J gene TRBJ1-2, with 7 bases matching TRBD1. Losses at the gene ends were 1 base for V and 0 bases for J; bases not matched to a gene: 6. Germline V gene lookup returns CDR1 SGHRS and CDR2 YFSETQ. The CDR3 has 16 amino acids.

This rearrangement joins TRBV7-6 to TRBJ2-7; tentative D call: TRBD1 (8 bases). CDR1 and CDR2 (germline): SGHVS, FNYEAQ. The ends were cut back, 5 bases at V and 4 bases at J, with 15 bases in the middle. The length of the CDR3 is 14 residues. The CDR3 reads CASSPDRGGYEQYF. CDR3 in DNA: TGTGCCAGCAGCCCCGACAGGGGAGGGTACGAGCAGTACTTC.

This clone occurred a few times. This may stem from a read error, because a much larger clone lies one nucleotide away. As the CDR3 is not closed by the conserved phenylalanine or tryptophan, this likely results from a read error. This chain joins TRBV7-2 and TRBJ2-7, with D tentatively TRBD1 or TRBD2 (5 bases each). V lost 6 bases and J lost 2, with 14 bases in between. CDR1 is SGHTA and CDR2 is FQGNSA in the germline V gene. The CDR3 sequence is 14 residues long. The DNA of the CDR3 is TGTGCCAGCAGTCGGGGACGTGGCGCCTACGAGCAGTACCTC. Its protein is CASSRGRGAYEQYL.

This sequence joins TRBV5-1 and TRBJ2-1; TRBD2 matches 7 bases. CDR3 size: 14 residues. With 0 bases clipped from V and 7 bases from J, the junction kept 4 bases outside the gene matches. Germline CDR1 is SGHRS and CDR2 is YFSETQ. CDR3 protein: CASSLGWEGNEQFF. The CDR3 nucleotides are TGCGCCAGCAGCTTGGGGTGGGAGGGGAATGAGCAGTTCTTC.